This entry lists 9 T cell receptor beta chains sequenced from one sample in a study of blood T cell repertoires in COVID-19. Generated by immunoSEQ multiplex PCR, the TCRdb table keeps only in-frame clones and is missing some. In the table there are roughly 400,000 clones, 80% to 90% of which are singletons. The sample taken for sequencing was PBMCs or T cells enriched from blood (not recorded which). The receptor source for this set is a man aged 25-45 years who had recovered from COVID-19.

The chain recombines TRBV10-1 with TRBJ1-1; possible D gene TRBD1, 5 bases. The CDR3 has 13 amino acids. Trimming stripped 4 bases from V and 4 bases from J, with 10 bases between. Germline CDR1 and CDR2: WNHNN and SYGVQD (reference sequence). CDR3 sequence reads: CASSGQFGTEAFF. CDR3 coding DNA: TGCGCCAGCAGTGGACAGTTTGGCACTGAAGCTTTCTTT.

This chain links TRBV19 with TRBJ2-7; 7 bases are shared with TRBD1. The CDR3 loop spans 15 amino acids. The ends lost 4 bases at V and 4 bases at J; junction bases unmatched: 10. Germline V gene sequence: CDR1 LNHDA, CDR2 SQIVND (reference sequence). The CDR3, as DNA: TGTGCCAGTAGTACCGAACAGGGGCCGGCTTACGAGCAGTACTTC. This sequence encodes CASSTEQGPAYEQYF. The full variable domain, its missing parts supplied by reference TRBV19 and TRBJ2-7, is DGGITQSPKYLFRKEGQNVTLSCEQNLNHDAMYWYRQDPGQGLRLIYYSQIVNDFQKGDIAEGYSVSREKKESFPLTVTSAQKNPTAFYLCASSTEQGPAYEQYFGPGTRLTVT.

The chain couples TRBV5-4 to TRBJ2-1, with a weak D call TRBD2 (6 bases). The CDR3 runs 13 residues. The germline V and J ends were trimmed by 4 bases and 6 bases, with 11 bases remaining between them. Germline-derived CDR1 and CDR2 are SGHNT and YYREEE (reference sequence). The CDR3 protein is CASSTGLINEQFF. CDR3 in DNA: TGTGCCAGCAGCACGGGACTCATCAATGAGCAGTTCTTC.

A few counts support this clone. The chain couples TRBV5-1 to TRBJ1-1, with a possible D match to TRBD1 (5 bases). Germline-derived CDR1 and CDR2 are SGHRS and YFSETQ. Trimming removed 6 bases from V and 1 base from J, with 13 bases in between. The CDR3 extends over 14 amino acids. The CDR3: CASNNQGSNTEAFF. CDR3 coding DNA: TGCGCCAGCAACAACCAGGGCTCGAACACTGAAGCTTTCTTT.

The chain uses TRBV11-2 and TRBJ2-7; D remains unclear. The CDR3 has 12 residues. The V end was cut by 5 bases, the J end by 5 bases, with 10 bases between. In germline, CDR1 is SGHAT, CDR2 FQNNGV. The CDR3 protein is CASSANENEQYF. The CDR3 region has the DNA TGTGCCAGCAGCGCTAATGAGAACGAGCAGTACTTC.

The V and J genes are TRBV27 and TRBJ2-1; 8 bases line up with TRBD2. This CDR3 spans 16 amino acids. Germline V CDR1 and CDR2: MNHEY, SMNVEV (reference sequence). J gave up 6 bases and V 0 bases, and 7 bases lay outside the gene matches. The CDR3 reads CASSLSGTSIFNEQFF. CDR3 nucleotides: TGTGCCAGCAGTTTATCCGGGACTAGTATTTTCAATGAGCAGTTCTTC.

J is TRBJ2-5 and V is TRBV18, with 11 bases that match TRBD1. CDR3 size: 16 residues. V shed 2 bases and J 5 bases; nucleotides not matched to a gene: 7. The V gene's germline CDR1 is KGHSH and CDR2 LQKENI. The CDR3 DNA follows: TGTGCCAGCTCACCAAGCTCGGGACAGGGGGATGAGACCCAGTACTTC. Protein product: CASSPSSGQGDETQYF. Full variable domain (rest looked up from reference TRBV18 and TRBJ2-5): NAGVMQNPRHLVRRRGQEARLRCSPMKGHSHVYWYRQLPEEGLKFMVYLQKENIIDESGMPKERFSAEFPKEGPSILRIQQVVRGDSAAYFCASSPSSGQGDETQYFGPGTRLLVL.

V is TRBV7-9 and J is TRBJ2-7; 9 bases are shared with TRBD1. This CDR3 contains 16 residues. J lost 1 base, V lost 4 bases, and 8 bases had no gene match. Germline loops: CDR1 SEHNR, CDR2 FQNEAQ (reference sequence). The chain's CDR3 is CASSSPPGQGSYEQYF. In DNA, the CDR3 is TGTGCCAGCAGCTCCCCACCGGGACAGGGATCCTACGAGCAGTACTTC.

This rearrangement joins TRBV18 to TRBJ1-2, with D possibly matching TRBD1 (5 bases). V dropped 5 bases and J dropped 5 bases, with 12 bases sitting between them. The CDR3 is made up of 13 amino acids. Germline values: CDR1 KGHSH, CDR2 LQKENI. The CDR3 DNA follows: TGTGCCAGCTCAGCCGGACAAGAATATGGCTACACCTTC. Its protein is CASSAGQEYGYTF.